What follows are 26 T cell receptor beta chains derived from one specimen sequenced in a study of T cell clusters in autoimmune cytopenias. TRB amplification used around 0.25 ug of peripheral blood genomic DNA. Multiplex touch-down PCR amplified TRB using TRB-A and TRB-B pools in one tube. TCRdb reprocessed the multiplex PCR reads and reports one entry per CDR3 protein, with no DNA. The sample has roughly 1,000 distinct CDR3 sequences; the top ten hold around 50%. Input material: peripheral blood. Receptors were obtained from a human donor with an autoimmune cytopenia or autoimmune hepatitis (not recorded which).

Considering frequency, this clonotype is medium-sized. This CDR3 reads CASSLGPEHEQYF. The J gene is TRBJ2-7, the V gene TRBV7-6. CDR3 length equals 13 residues. CDR1 is SGHVS, CDR2 FNYEAQ, per germline.

The genes are TRBV6-1 and TRBJ2-7; TCRdb returns TRBD1, unconfirmable since there is no DNA. This CDR3 is built from 13 residues. Germline lookup yields CDR1 MNHNS and CDR2 SASEGT. CDR3 protein: CASSPTGKHEQYF.

The chain links TRBV30 to TRBJ2-7; TCRdb selects TRBD1, and the lack of DNA leaves this call unchecked. Germline V gene lookup returns CDR1 GTSNPN and CDR2 SVGIG (reference sequence). This CDR3 has 13 residues. The CDR3 reads CAWSGGGRVEQYF.

By frequency, this clonotype registers medium-sized (0.01 to 0.1%). The V call is TRBV24-1, the J call TRBJ2-1; the TRBD1 assignment by TCRdb is unverifiable without DNA. Germline V gene data show CDR1 as KGHDR and CDR2 as SFDVKD. This CDR3 is 12 amino acids long. This CDR3 is CATSRRGDEQFF.

Frequency places this clonotype as medium-sized (0.01 to 0.1%). V usage is TRBV6-1 and J usage is TRBJ2-1; the TCRdb call, TRBD1, lacks DNA for checking. The CDR3 runs to 15 residues. Germline V gene sequence: CDR1 MNHNS, CDR2 SASEGT. CDR3 in amino acids: CASSVETGGYNEQFF.

This clonotype is deemed medium-sized (0.01 to 0.1%) by its frequency. V and J are TRBV19 and TRBJ2-1; TCRdb calls TRBD1, which cannot be checked without DNA. This CDR3 comprises 14 residues. Germline V gives CDR1 LNHDA, CDR2 SQIVND (reference sequence). The CDR3 is CASSSRGANNEQFF.

V gene TRBV5-4 combines with J gene TRBJ1-1; the D call from TCRdb, TRBD1, cannot be confirmed without DNA. Germline V gene sequence: CDR1 SGHNT, CDR2 YYREEE (reference sequence). The CDR3 covers 16 residues. CDR3 amino acids: CASSLKSAPTGTEAFF.

The gene calls are TRBV4-3 and TRBJ2-7; TCRdb's D call of TRBD1 is untestable without DNA. The germline V gene encodes CDR1 LGHNA and CDR2 YSLEER. The CDR3 length is 13 residues. CDR3 sequence reads: CASSHGPRDEQYF.

Its frequency marks this clonotype as medium-sized. This chain joins TRBV5-1 and TRBJ1-3; checking the TCRdb D call of TRBD1 is not possible without DNA. CDR1 SGHRS and CDR2 YFSETQ come from the germline V gene. The CDR3 sequence is 17 residues long. CDR3 amino acids: CASSFGQGRSSGNTIYF.

The chain employs TRBV4-1 and TRBJ1-1; TCRdb proposes TRBD1, but this gene call is untestable without DNA. The V gene's germline CDR1 is MGHRA and CDR2 YSYEKL. CDR3 length: 20 amino acids. CDR3 region: CASSQDTEVRDRGSDTEAFF.

This clonotype is labeled medium-sized based on frequency. The gene calls are TRBV6-6 and TRBJ2-7. In germline, CDR1 is MNHNY, CDR2 SVGAGI (reference sequence). This CDR3 has 15 amino acids. CDR3 sequence: CASSYEFGQREEQYF.

V usage is TRBV11-2 and J usage is TRBJ2-3; the TCRdb D gene call, TRBD1, has no DNA to confirm it. The CDR3 has 13 amino acids. From germline, CDR1 is SGHAT and CDR2 FQNNGV. The CDR3 reads CASSRYRGNTQYF.

This clonotype ranks as medium-sized in terms of frequency. The CDR3 sequence: CASSPRLSGGQETQYF. This rearrangement joins TRBV5-1 to TRBJ2-5; TCRdb's D call, TRBD2, is unchecked because there is no DNA. This CDR3 contains 16 residues. Germline V gene lookup returns CDR1 SGHRS and CDR2 YFSETQ.

V gene TRBV12-3 or TRBV12-4 combines with J gene TRBJ1-1. The CDR3 length is 14 residues. The CDR3 here is CASSQRPMNTEAFF.

The gene calls are TRBV7-7 and TRBJ2-1. This CDR3 contains 13 residues. Germline V gives CDR1 SSHAT, CDR2 FNYEAQ (reference sequence). CDR3: CASSPMDLNEQFF.

The V gene is TRBV19, the J gene TRBJ2-1; TCRdb's D call, TRBD1, is unchecked because there is no DNA. Looked up from germline, CDR1 is LNHDA and CDR2 is SQIVND (reference sequence). The CDR3 consists of 14 residues. The CDR3 sequence is CASSMTSGGNEQFF.

The rearrangement joins TRBV6-5 to TRBJ2-7; no DNA is available, so the TRBD1 call from TCRdb remains unchecked. Germline V CDR1 and CDR2: MNHEY, SVGAGI. This CDR3 spans 16 amino acids. The CDR3 is CASSYSGRTGKHEQYF.

V gene TRBV20-1 combines with J gene TRBJ2-2; TCRdb gives TRBD2 as the D gene, but with no DNA this cannot be confirmed. Germline-derived CDR1 and CDR2 are DFQATT and SNEGSKA (reference sequence). This CDR3 region has 15 residues. The CDR3 region is CSARTSGGNTGELFF.

By frequency, this clonotype is medium-sized. The chain is built from TRBV12-3 or TRBV12-4 and TRBJ2-3. This CDR3 is 14 amino acids long. CDR3 amino acids: CASSLALTTDTQYF.

This clonotype is labeled medium-sized (0.01 to 0.1%) based on frequency. The chain couples TRBV5-1 to TRBJ1-1; the TCRdb D gene call, TRBD1, has no DNA to confirm it. The CDR3 is 14 residues long. Germline lookup yields CDR1 SGHRS and CDR2 YFSETQ. The CDR3 sequence: CASSFRGRGTEAFF.

The chain links TRBV2 to TRBJ2-2; with no DNA, the TCRdb D assignment of TRBD1 cannot be verified. CDR3 size: 15 residues. Germline V gene sequence: CDR1 SNHLY, CDR2 FYNNEI. This CDR3 reads CASSPGQGAAGELFF.

This clonotype is deemed medium-sized by its frequency. This chain joins TRBV18 and TRBJ2-2; TCRdb lists TRBD1, though no DNA is available to test this call. The CDR3 length is 14 residues. CDR1 and CDR2 (germline): KGHSH, LQKENI. CDR3 in amino acids: CASSPPGRTGELFF.

Judged by frequency, this clonotype is medium-sized (0.01 to 0.1%). V gene TRBV5-4 combines with J gene TRBJ2-3; TCRdb names TRBD2, which stays unverified in the absence of DNA. The length of the CDR3 is 16 residues. From germline, CDR1 is SGHNT and CDR2 YYREEE (reference sequence). The CDR3 sequence: CASSLSQRGGADTQYF.

The chain employs TRBV5-1 and TRBJ2-5; TCRdb indicates TRBD2, and absent DNA this call remains unverified. The CDR3 runs 16 residues. In germline, CDR1 is SGHRS, CDR2 YFSETQ. The CDR3 loop reads CASSLTLTGREETQYF.

This sequence joins TRBV19 and TRBJ1-2; TCRdb reports TRBD1, a call that lacks DNA to check it against. This CDR3 spans 15 amino acids. Germline V gene sequence: CDR1 LNHDA, CDR2 SQIVND (reference sequence). CDR3 loop: CASSIEPGGSYGYTF.

By frequency, this clonotype is medium-sized (0.01 to 0.1%). The chain employs TRBV5-5 and TRBJ1-5. The CDR3 covers 16 residues. Germline values: CDR1 SGHKS, CDR2 YYEKEE (reference sequence). The CDR3 here is CASSPGGVHSNQPQHF.